The 13 T cell receptor beta chains listed next were all sequenced from one sample in a study of CD8 T cells in Susac syndrome. The authors reverse transcribed roughly 0.5 to 1 ug RNA with random hexamers. TCRdb itself ran the immunoSEQ multiplex PCR reads through MiXCR, one entry per CDR3 protein. This sample carries roughly 400,000 distinct CDR3 sequences, approximately 85% of them seen once, and the ten largest clones take about 0.12%. The sequenced material came from CD8+ T cells from PBMCs. These receptors all stem from a human donor with multiple sclerosis.

V usage is TRBV12-3 or TRBV12-4 and J usage is TRBJ2-7; maybe TRBD2 (6 bases). V lost 3 bases, J lost 2 bases, and 11 bases lay in between. The length of the CDR3 is 14 residues. The CDR3 coding sequence is TGTGCCAGCAGTTTCGGGGGAATGACCTACGAGCAGTACTTC. This sequence encodes CASSFGGMTYEQYF.

This chain joins TRBV10-3 and TRBJ2-7, with D possibly matching TRBD2 (5 bases). V was clipped by 4 bases and J by 7 bases, with 11 bases between them. In germline, CDR1 is ENHRY, CDR2 SYGVKD. The CDR3 contains 12 residues. CDR3 coding DNA: TGTGCCATCAGTGGCGTAGCGTTGGAGCAGTACTTC. This codes for CAISGVALEQYF.

CDR3: CAWGQQNTGELFF. In DNA form, the CDR3 reads TGTGCCTGGGGACAGCAAAACACCGGGGAGCTGTTTTTT. The J gene is TRBJ2-2, the V gene TRBV30; TRBD1 might be the D (6 bases). Trimming pared 5 bases from V and 2 bases from J, leaving 9 bases between. This CDR3 contains 13 residues. CDR1 and CDR2 (germline): GTSNPN, SVGIG (reference sequence).

The chain is built from TRBV27 and TRBJ1-2; no definite D call. CDR3 length equals 13 residues. V was trimmed by 5 bases and J by 3 bases, leaving 10 bases between them. Germline CDR1 is MNHEY and CDR2 is SMNVEV (reference sequence). CDR3 loop: CASSPGPYYGYTF. CDR3 bases: TGTGCCAGCAGTCCCGGTCCGTACTATGGCTACACCTTC.

In its sample, this clonotype was seen a few times. The V gene is TRBV9, the J gene TRBJ2-7; the D gene is possibly TRBD1 (6 bases). Germline CDR1 is SGDLS and CDR2 is YYNGEE. The CDR3 runs 14 residues. Trimming removed 4 bases from V and 2 bases from J, with 13 bases in between. The CDR3 DNA sequence: TGTGCCAGCAGCCCTAGACAGGATACCTACGAGCAGTACTTC. It specifies CASSPRQDTYEQYF.

The V gene is TRBV19, the J gene TRBJ2-1, with 8 bases that match TRBD1. CDR1 and CDR2 (germline): LNHDA, SQIVND (reference sequence). The V gene end was trimmed by 1 base and the J gene end by 7 bases; junction bases not matched to a gene: 6. This CDR3 is built from 15 residues. The CDR3 loop is CASSIVGQALNEQFF. CDR3 bases: TGTGCCAGTAGTATAGTGGGACAGGCCTTGAATGAGCAGTTCTTC.

V usage is TRBV27 and J usage is TRBJ2-7, with D perhaps matching TRBD1 (6 bases). Germline values: CDR1 MNHEY, CDR2 SMNVEV (reference sequence). Deletions cut 3 bases from V and 4 bases from J, with 13 bases between. This CDR3 spans 14 amino acids. The CDR3 is CASSFGQTGYEQYF. The DNA for the CDR3 is TGTGCCAGCAGTTTCGGACAGACTGGGTACGAGCAGTACTTC.

The chain combines TRBV9 with TRBJ2-5, with no clear D. V was clipped by 4 bases and J by 3 bases, with 16 bases between them. In germline, CDR1 is SGDLS, CDR2 YYNGEE. This CDR3 spans 15 amino acids. CDR3 loop: CASSPGNPGEETQYF. The DNA of the CDR3 is TGTGCCAGCAGCCCCGGCAACCCGGGTGAAGAGACCCAGTACTTC.

This clonotype has a single count. The gene calls are TRBV27 and TRBJ2-1; either TRBD1 or TRBD2 may fit D (5 bases each). V lost 7 bases, J lost 9 bases, and 37 bases lay in between. Per germline, CDR1 MNHEY and CDR2 SMNVEV (reference sequence). This CDR3 region has 20 residues. CDR3 sequence: CASTTFRAEDPPGGYGEQFF. The CDR3 region has the DNA TGTGCCAGCACCACTTTCCGGGCAGAAGACCCCCCTGGGGGATACGGTGAGCAGTTCTTC.

The V call is TRBV7-8, the J call TRBJ2-1, with a tentative D call TRBD2 (6 bases). The germline V gene has CDR1 SGHVS and CDR2 FQNEAQ. V lost 0 bases to trimming and J lost 7 bases, with 10 bases between them. The CDR3 runs to 14 residues. As DNA, the CDR3 is TGTGCCAGCAGCTTAGCGGGGGGTGAGAATGAGCAGTTCTTC. Residues: CASSLAGGENEQFF.

Turning to this clonotype: One junction end does not reproduce the germline sequence, and a read error may be involved. The J gene is TRBJ2-3, the V gene TRBV3-1; D is unresolved. Germline CDR1 reads LGHDT; CDR2 reads YNNKEL (reference sequence). The CDR3 is 13 residues long. This CDR3 reads CASSPETADTRYF. CDR3 DNA: TGTGCCAGCAGCCCCGAAACAGCAGATACGCGGTATTTT.

This clonotype is a singleton in its sample. The chain employs TRBV5-1 and TRBJ2-7, with a tentative D call TRBD1 (6 bases). Per germline, CDR1 SGHRS and CDR2 YFSETQ. CDR3 length: 14 amino acids. V lost 6 bases and J lost 1, with 14 bases in between. CDR3 residues: CASTTGYKSYEQYF. In DNA form, the CDR3 reads TGCGCCAGCACGACAGGATACAAATCCTACGAGCAGTACTTC.

This chain uses TRBV20-1 with TRBJ1-1; no reliable D call. The CDR3 spans 15 residues. Germline loops: CDR1 DFQATT, CDR2 SNEGSKA (reference sequence). The ends were cut back, 0 bases at V and 1 base at J, with 12 bases in the middle. The chain's CDR3 is CSARDYQASNTEAFF. The DNA of the CDR3 is TGCAGTGCTAGAGATTATCAGGCGTCGAACACTGAAGCTTTCTTT.